The text below deals with one TCR beta chain. What it recognizes is unknown. The data derive from a study of identical twins. General observations from the study: Models underestimated out-of-frame TCR alpha sharing in monozygotic twins. Interpretation of the results relied on cross-sectional statistical analysis and not on following the same donors.

TCRdb used MiXCR to reprocess the 5' RACE reads, holding one entry per CDR3 protein. The sample lists a few hundred thousand distinct CDR3 sequences, roughly 9.5% occurring once. Germline trimming cut 0 bases from V and 5 bases from J; bases unmatched to any gene: 4. Germline CDR1 is ENHRY and CDR2 is SYGVKD. There are 15 residues in the CDR3. These data were likewise used in another study, on yellow fever vaccine responses in identical twins. From that paper: Twins reportedly had a vaccine T cell response that seemed partly convergent, partly personalized.

The chain links TRBV10-3 to TRBJ2-3, with TRBD2 matching over 8 bases. The origin of this receptor is a woman younger than 35 in good health. Material: PBMCs. In DNA form, the CDR3 reads TGTGCCATCAGTGAGTCGACCAGCGGGGGAGATACGCAGTATTTT. This sequence encodes CAISESTSGGDTQYF.